These T cell receptor beta chains were read from a single sample in a study of read filtering for tumor transcriptome and immune sequencing. TCRdb ran MiXCR on the reads and lists one entry per CDR3 protein. The sample records 35,000 to 40,000 distinct CDR3 sequences, approximately 15% being singletons. The sample was a population of CD138-negative cells sorted from bone marrow. The receptor set was obtained from a donor at least 40 years old with multiple myeloma. Each CDR3 is given with its conserved first and last residue. The order of the fields is clone size, D gene, V gene, J gene, CDR3 DNA, CDR3 protein. A D gene is named only where the DNA matches it firmly. A clone size is listed for some rows: how often the clone was seen (once, few, many), or a class if it is expanded.

clone_size: many
d_call: .
v_call: TRBV4-1
j_call: TRBJ2-1
cdr3_nt: TGCGCCAGCAGCGCCGGGCCCTACAATGAGCAGTTCTTC
cdr3_aa: CASSAGPYNEQFF

clone_size: .
d_call: .
v_call: TRBV2
j_call: TRBJ1-1
cdr3_nt: TGTGCCAGCAGTGAAGCGCGGGCGGAGAACACTGAAGCTTTCTTT
cdr3_aa: CASSEARAENTEAFF

clone_size: many
d_call: .
v_call: TRBV28
j_call: TRBJ2-6
cdr3_nt: TGTGCCAGCAGTTTGGACGACAGGACCTACTCTGGGGCCAACGTCCTGACTTTC
cdr3_aa: CASSLDDRTYSGANVLTF

clone_size: medium-sized
d_call: .
v_call: TRBV3-1
j_call: TRBJ2-7
cdr3_nt: TGTGCCAGCAGCCAAAACGGGGTTGACGAGCAGTACTTC
cdr3_aa: CASSQNGVDEQYF

clone_size: many
d_call: .
v_call: TRBV5-1
j_call: TRBJ1-1
cdr3_nt: TGCGCCAGCAAAGGGGGCACTGAAGCTTTCTTT
cdr3_aa: CASKGGTEAFF

clone_size: many
d_call: .
v_call: TRBV10-3
j_call: TRBJ2-2
cdr3_nt: TGTGCCGTCCTTCGGCTAAACCGGGAGAGGGCGAACACCGGGGAGCTGTTTTTT
cdr3_aa: CAVLRLNRERANTGELFF

clone_size: many
d_call: .
v_call: TRBV19
j_call: TRBJ2-6
cdr3_nt: TGTGCCAGTAGCCGCTACGGGGCCAACGTCCTGACTTTC
cdr3_aa: CASSRYGANVLTF

clone_size: many
d_call: .
v_call: TRBV12-3/TRBV12-4
j_call: TRBJ2-3
cdr3_nt: TGTGCCAGCAGTTTAAAACAGGGAGTGGCAGATACGCAGTATTTT
cdr3_aa: CASSLKQGVADTQYF

clone_size: many
d_call: .
v_call: TRBV6-5
j_call: TRBJ2-2
cdr3_nt: TGTGCCAGCAAATCCGGGATTGGGGGGCTGTTTTTT
cdr3_aa: CASKSGIGGLFF

clone_size: many
d_call: .
v_call: TRBV6-5
j_call: TRBJ2-7
cdr3_nt: TGTGCCAGCACCCCCGGGGGCAGATCCTACGAGCAGTACTTC
cdr3_aa: CASTPGGRSYEQYF

clone_size: many
d_call: .
v_call: TRBV7-9
j_call: TRBJ2-1
cdr3_nt: TGTGCCAGCAGCTCCTCCGGGGGCACCTACAATGAGCAGTTCTTC
cdr3_aa: CASSSSGGTYNEQFF

clone_size: .
d_call: .
v_call: TRBV2
j_call: TRBJ2-5
cdr3_nt: TGTGCCAGCAGTGAATCTGTCCAGGAGACCCAGTACTTC
cdr3_aa: CASSESVQETQYF

clone_size: many
d_call: .
v_call: TRBV4-2
j_call: TRBJ2-1
cdr3_nt: TGTGCCAGCAGCCAAGGGACCGGGCGGGCGAAGCCTGAGCAGTTCTTC
cdr3_aa: CASSQGTGRAKPEQFF

clone_size: many
d_call: .
v_call: TRBV28
j_call: TRBJ2-7
cdr3_nt: TGTGCCAGCAGCCAGAGGGGACCGCCCTACGAGCAGTACTTC
cdr3_aa: CASSQRGPPYEQYF

clone_size: many
d_call: TRBD2
v_call: TRBV5-6
j_call: TRBJ2-3
cdr3_nt: TGTGCCAGCAGCCGCAGGACTAGCGGGAGCAATACGCAGTATTTT
cdr3_aa: CASSRRTSGSNTQYF

clone_size: many
d_call: .
v_call: TRBV6-1
j_call: TRBJ2-7
cdr3_nt: TGTGCCAGCAGTGAAGCGGTTGGAGTCACCTTCTACGAGCAGTACTTC
cdr3_aa: CASSEAVGVTFYEQYF

clone_size: many
d_call: TRBD1
v_call: TRBV7-2
j_call: TRBJ2-5
cdr3_nt: TGTGCCAGCACCGCTGGGGTAGGGGGCGCCCAGTACTTC
cdr3_aa: CASTAGVGGAQYF

clone_size: medium-sized
d_call: .
v_call: TRBV6-2/TRBV6-3
j_call: TRBJ1-5
cdr3_nt: TGTGCCAGCAGTTACTCTTGGCAGAGCAATCAGCCCCAGCATTTT
cdr3_aa: CASSYSWQSNQPQHF

clone_size: many
d_call: TRBD2
v_call: TRBV15
j_call: TRBJ2-1
cdr3_nt: TGTGCCACCAGCGGATCCGGGACTAGTTGGTTCAATGAGCAGTTCTTC
cdr3_aa: CATSGSGTSWFNEQFF

clone_size: many
d_call: TRBD2
v_call: TRBV20-1
j_call: TRBJ2-2
cdr3_nt: TGCAGTGCGCAGTGGGGCGGGAGAGACACCGGGGAGCTGTTTTTT
cdr3_aa: CSAQWGGRDTGELFF

clone_size: many
d_call: .
v_call: TRBV29-1
j_call: TRBJ2-7
cdr3_nt: TGCAGCGTGGGGGACACCTACGAGCAGTACTTC
cdr3_aa: CSVGDTYEQYF

clone_size: .
d_call: .
v_call: TRBV5-6
j_call: TRBJ2-4
cdr3_nt: TGTGCCAGCAGCTTGGAACCTCTCGGGGCCAAAAACATTCAGTACTTC
cdr3_aa: CASSLEPLGAKNIQYF

clone_size: few
d_call: TRBD2
v_call: TRBV20-1
j_call: TRBJ2-3
cdr3_nt: TGCAGTGCTAGTCCAGCGGGAGGAACAGATACGCAGTATTTT
cdr3_aa: CSASPAGGTDTQYF

clone_size: many
d_call: TRBD2
v_call: TRBV4-3
j_call: TRBJ2-3
cdr3_nt: TGCGCCAGCAGCCAAGAAAATACGGGAGGACCCACAGATACGCAGTATTTT
cdr3_aa: CASSQENTGGPTDTQYF

clone_size: many
d_call: .
v_call: TRBV10-3
j_call: TRBJ1-1
cdr3_nt: TGTGCCATCTCGGCCATGAACACTGAAGCTTTCTTT
cdr3_aa: CAISAMNTEAFF

clone_size: .
d_call: TRBD1
v_call: TRBV13
j_call: TRBJ2-7
cdr3_nt: TGTGCCAGCAGCTTGGTGGGACAGGGGTCCTACGAGCAGTACTTC
cdr3_aa: CASSLVGQGSYEQYF

clone_size: few
d_call: .
v_call: TRBV4-1
j_call: TRBJ2-5
cdr3_nt: TGCGCCAGCAGCCAAGACAGAGCCCGACAAGAGACCCAGTACTTC
cdr3_aa: CASSQDRARQETQYF

clone_size: once
d_call: TRBD2
v_call: TRBV29-1
j_call: TRBJ2-1
cdr3_nt: TGCGGCGTCCCGTTGGGGGGGGATCCATACGATGAGCAGTTCTTC
cdr3_aa: CGVPLGGDPYDEQFF

clone_size: many
d_call: .
v_call: TRBV29-1
j_call: TRBJ2-5
cdr3_nt: TGCAGCGTGAGGGTAGGAGAGACCCAGTACTTC
cdr3_aa: CSVRVGETQYF

clone_size: many
d_call: TRBD2
v_call: TRBV2
j_call: TRBJ2-3
cdr3_nt: TGTGCCAGCACTGCGTGGGCTAGCGGAGTTCAAACGCAGTATTTT
cdr3_aa: CASTAWASGVQTQYF

clone_size: many
d_call: .
v_call: TRBV20-1
j_call: TRBJ2-6
cdr3_nt: TGCAGTGCTAGAGGAAGGAGAACCTCTTCTGGGGCCAACGTCCTGACTTTC
cdr3_aa: CSARGRRTSSGANVLTF

clone_size: .
d_call: TRBD2
v_call: TRBV4-3
j_call: TRBJ2-1
cdr3_nt: TGCGCCAGCAGCCAACCGGGAGTAGCGGGACTATCCTTC
cdr3_aa: CASSQPGVAGLSF

clone_size: many
d_call: TRBD1
v_call: TRBV12-3/TRBV12-4
j_call: TRBJ1-2
cdr3_nt: TGTGCCAGCAGCCGTGGACAGGGGTATGGCTACACCTTC
cdr3_aa: CASSRGQGYGYTF

clone_size: .
d_call: .
v_call: TRBV20-1
j_call: TRBJ1-1
cdr3_nt: TGCAGTGCTAGAGATGACCAGAGGATTTCGTTAAGGGGGAACACTGAAGCTTTCTTT
cdr3_aa: CSARDDQRISLRGNTEAFF

clone_size: many
d_call: .
v_call: TRBV7-3
j_call: TRBJ2-3
cdr3_nt: TGTGCCAGCAGTCAGTCTAGCGCGGATACGCAGTATTTT
cdr3_aa: CASSQSSADTQYF